The 25 T cell receptor beta chains listed next were all sequenced from one sample in a study of T cell changes during pregnancy in multiple sclerosis (dated by TCRdb to between 2017 and 2020). Receptor amplification or capture employed the immunoSEQ multiplex PCR assay. TCRdb stores this immuneACCESS table with in-frame sequences only. Part of the clones is absent; in the studies checked, under half of the shortfall reflects unresolved V genes, and no reason is known for the rest. The sample data list over 45,000 clones, and 92% of these were observed just once. The biggest ten clones account for roughly 0.2% of the sample. The specimen comprised CD4+ T cells from peripheral blood mononuclear cells, sampled in the second trimester of pregnancy. The receptors come from a female donor with multiple sclerosis, enrolled in a pregnancy study.

V is TRBV2 and J is TRBJ1-2; TRBD1 is a possible D gene (5 bases). With 11 bases removed from V and 0 bases from J, the gap between germline ends came to 22 bases. Germline CDR1 and CDR2: SNHLY and FYNNEI. The CDR3 sequence is 16 residues long. CDR3 coding DNA: TGTGCCTCCCTCCCTACGGGGGAGTTAGCTAACTATGGCTACACCTTC. Its translation is CASLPTGELANYGYTF.

The chain carries TRBV10-3 and TRBJ2-3; TRBD2 matches 8 bases. From germline, CDR1 is ENHRY and CDR2 SYGVKD. The junction had 14 bases not matched to a gene; V was cut back by 10 bases and J by 5 bases. The CDR3 has 15 amino acids. The CDR3 reads CATGRYSGSGDTQYF. The CDR3 coding sequence is TGTGCCACTGGTCGGTACAGCGGGAGTGGAGATACGCAGTATTTT.

The genes are TRBV11-2 and TRBJ2-6, with TRBD1 as a possible D gene (5 bases). The CDR3 loop spans 14 amino acids. The V end lost 8 bases, the J end lost 2 bases, and 10 bases lay between the germline ends. Germline assignment: CDR1 SGHAT and CDR2 FQNNGV. The CDR3 is CASPRVAGANVLTF. CDR3 bases: TGTGCCAGCCCCAGGGTGGCTGGGGCCAACGTCCTGACTTTC. The full variable domain, in which reference TRBV11-2 and TRBJ2-6 provide the parts outside the CDR3, is EAGVAQSPRYKIIEKRQSVAFWCNPISGHATLYWYQQILGQGPKLLIQFQNNGVVDDSQLPKDRFSAERLKGVDSTLKIQPAKLEDSAVYLCASPRVAGANVLTFGAGSRLTVL.

The CDR3 DNA sequence: TGTGCCAGCAGTTTCGCGATGGGGGCGGCGGGCTACACCTTC. As protein: CASSFAMGAAGYTF. The gene calls are TRBV28 and TRBJ1-2, with D tentatively TRBD1 (6 bases). Trimming took 3 bases from V and 8 from J, leaving 16 bases between them. CDR1 MDHEN and CDR2 SYDVKM come from the germline V gene. The CDR3 is 14 amino acids.

The V gene is TRBV5-4, the J gene TRBJ1-2, with 7 nucleotides matching TRBD1. In germline, CDR1 is SGHNT, CDR2 YYREEE (reference sequence). The CDR3 runs to 14 residues. V shed 4 bases, J shed 2 bases, and the junction held 5 bases outside the gene matches. CDR3 DNA: TGTGCCAGCAGCGTACCGGGACAGAACTATGGCTACACCTTC. Its protein product is CASSVPGQNYGYTF.

The chain uses TRBV10-3 and TRBJ1-1, with a tentative D call TRBD1 (6 bases). The germline V gene encodes CDR1 ENHRY and CDR2 SYGVKD. V lost 4 bases, J lost 5 bases, and 14 bases lay in between. CDR3 length: 14 amino acids. The CDR3 reads CAISGGGGETEAFF. Written as DNA, the CDR3 is TGTGCCATCAGTGGGGGGGGCGGTGAAACTGAAGCTTTCTTT.

The V and J genes are TRBV23-1 and TRBJ1-1; no reliable D call. TRBV23-1 is an ORF for which the function is uncertain. The ends were cut back, 4 bases at V and 0 bases at J, with 12 bases in the middle. The CDR3 runs to 15 residues. The CDR3 protein is CASSPRSGLNTEAFF. The CDR3 DNA reads as TGCGCCAGCAGTCCGCGATCGGGTTTGAACACTGAAGCTTTCTTT.

This chain joins TRBV5-1 and TRBJ2-5, with 8 bases that match TRBD1. The germline gives CDR1 SGHRS, CDR2 YFSETQ. This CDR3 is built from 13 residues. V lost 7 bases, J lost 7 bases, and 9 bases stayed unmatched. For the CDR3, the DNA is TGCGCCAGCGCTGATCAGGGGGCAGGGACCCAGTACTTC. This gives the protein CASADQGAGTQYF.

The chain employs TRBV28 and TRBJ1-1; no clear D gene. V lost 3 bases to trimming and J lost 7 bases, with 12 bases between them. This CDR3 spans 13 amino acids. Germline V gene sequence: CDR1 MDHEN, CDR2 SYDVKM. The CDR3 loop is CASSFHQRNEAFF. CDR3 nucleotides: TGTGCCAGCAGTTTCCATCAGCGGAATGAAGCTTTCTTT.

The rearrangement joins TRBV18 to TRBJ2-1; 11 positions match TRBD2. With V trimmed by 5 bases and J by 5 bases, 8 bases remained unmatched. The CDR3 is made up of 16 amino acids. Germline loops: CDR1 KGHSH, CDR2 LQKENI. CDR3: CASSTIAGGPDNEQFF. The CDR3 DNA is TGTGCCAGCTCAACGATAGCGGGAGGGCCTGACAATGAGCAGTTCTTC. Full variable domain (remainder filled in from reference TRBV18 and TRBJ2-1): NAGVMQNPRHLVRRRGQEARLRCSPMKGHSHVYWYRQLPEEGLKFMVYLQKENIIDESGMPKERFSAEFPKEGPSILRIQQVVRGDSAAYFCASSTIAGGPDNEQFFGPGTRLTVL.

The chain employs TRBV28 and TRBJ2-1; 8 bases map to TRBD1. Trimming took 3 bases from V and 7 from J; bases not matched to a gene: 5. Germline-derived CDR1 and CDR2 are MDHEN and SYDVKM. There are 14 residues in the CDR3. CDR3 coding DNA: TGTGCCAGCAGTTTTGCGGGACAGGATAATGAGCAGTTCTTC. It codes for CASSFAGQDNEQFF.

The V gene is TRBV2, the J gene TRBJ2-5; D unclear. The CDR3 is 10 residues long. In germline, CDR1 is SNHLY, CDR2 FYNNEI. Trimming removed 4 bases at V and 6 bases at J, with 3 bases between. CDR3 protein: CASSAKTQYF. CDR3 in DNA: TGTGCCAGCAGTGCCAAGACCCAGTACTTC.

The J gene is TRBJ2-3, the V gene TRBV6-6; the D gene is possibly TRBD2 (7 bases). Trimming stripped 5 bases from V and 3 bases from J, with 15 bases between. The CDR3 length is 15 residues. Germline V CDR1 and CDR2: MNHNY, SVGAGI (reference sequence). This chain's CDR3 is CASSGGALGTDTQYF. The CDR3 nucleotides read TGTGCCAGCAGTGGGGGGGCCCTGGGGACAGATACGCAGTATTTT.

This chain connects TRBV7-2 to TRBJ2-5, with a weak D call TRBD2 (6 bases). This CDR3 comprises 17 residues. In germline, CDR1 is SGHTA, CDR2 FQGNSA. Trimming pared 2 bases from V and 7 bases from J, leaving 23 bases between. The chain's CDR3 is CASSLSVGLTPRGTQYF. In DNA form, the CDR3 reads TGTGCCAGCAGCTTATCCGTCGGACTAACGCCACGGGGGACCCAGTACTTC.

This clone showed up just once. The chain joins TRBV5-1 to TRBJ2-1; 8 bases fit TRBD2. This CDR3 spans 16 amino acids. Unmatched junction bases numbered 12, after V lost 6 bases and J lost 4 bases. Germline V lookup: CDR1 SGHRS, CDR2 YFSETQ. The CDR3 bases are TGCGCCAGCACCCACCCCGGGGGACTAGGGTACAATGAGCAGTTCTTC. It specifies CASTHPGGLGYNEQFF.

The chain employs TRBV5-1 and TRBJ2-3, with 8 bases lining up with TRBD2. The CDR3 is 16 residues long. Looked up from germline, CDR1 is SGHRS and CDR2 is YFSETQ. V was pared by 0 bases and J by 2 bases, with 5 bases of the junction left unmatched. The CDR3 DNA reads TGCGCCAGCAGCTTGGAGCAGCGGGGGTACACAGATACGCAGTATTTT. It encodes CASSLEQRGYTDTQYF. The full variable domain, completed using reference TRBV5-1 and TRBJ2-3, is KAGVTQTPRYLIKTRGQQVTLSCSPISGHRSVSWYQQTPGQGLQFLFEYFSETQRNKGNFPGRFSGRQFSNSRSEMNVSTLELGDSALYLCASSLEQRGYTDTQYFGPGTRLTVL.

The chain employs TRBV19 and TRBJ2-5; the D is unclear. The germline CDR1 and CDR2 sequences are LNHDA and SQIVND (reference sequence). This CDR3 comprises 13 residues. The V end was cut by 3 bases, the J end by 2 bases, with 7 bases between. The DNA of the CDR3 is TGTGCCAGTAGTATGCGTCTACAAGAGACCCAGTACTTC. Protein product: CASSMRLQETQYF.

The V and J genes are TRBV10-3 and TRBJ1-6; D gene unclear. Germline V gene lookup returns CDR1 ENHRY and CDR2 SYGVKD. CDR3 length: 12 amino acids. The V gene lost 11 bases and the J gene lost 5 bases, with 10 bases spanning the gap. The CDR3 sequence: CASGRDNSPLHF. The CDR3 nucleotides read TGTGCCTCCGGGAGGGATAATTCACCCCTCCACTTT.

This rearrangement joins TRBV9 to TRBJ1-4; D not resolved. The germline V gene encodes CDR1 SGDLS and CDR2 YYNGEE. Trimming stripped 0 bases from V and 5 bases from J, with 11 bases between. The CDR3 extends over 15 amino acids. This CDR3 is CASSVAPGGNEKLFF. The CDR3 region has the DNA TGTGCCAGCAGCGTAGCTCCAGGAGGAAATGAAAAACTGTTTTTT. The variable domain in full, with the rest retrieved from reference TRBV9 and TRBJ1-4, is DSGVTQTPKHLITATGQRVTLRCSPRSGDLSVYWYQQSLDQGLQFLIQYYNGEERAKGNILERFSAQQFPDLHSELNLSSLELGDSALYFCASSVAPGGNEKLFFGSGTQLSVL.

The chain couples TRBV29-1 to TRBJ2-1, with 14 bases fitting TRBD2. The CDR3 spans 15 residues. V was pared by 7 bases and J by 0 bases, with 2 bases of the junction left unmatched. Germline V gene sequence: CDR1 SQVTM, CDR2 ANQGSEA. The CDR3 loop is CSGGTSGSSYNEQFF. CDR3 nucleotides: TGCAGCGGGGGGACTAGCGGGAGCTCCTACAATGAGCAGTTCTTC.

This sequence joins TRBV30 and TRBJ1-3; D is unclear. Germline assignment: CDR1 GTSNPN and CDR2 SVGIG (reference sequence). The CDR3 loop spans 15 amino acids. Deletions cut 3 bases from V and 0 bases from J, with 12 bases between. The CDR3 DNA reads TGTGCCTGGAGGGGGAGGGTGGGCTCTGGAAACACCATATATTTT. This encodes CAWRGRVGSGNTIYF.

V is TRBV6-1 and J is TRBJ2-7, with TRBD2 matching 9 bases. In germline, CDR1 is MNHNS, CDR2 SASEGT. This CDR3 has 18 amino acids. Losses at the gene ends were 0 bases for V and 2 bases for J; bases not matched to a gene: 11. The CDR3: CASSEAGRLAVRPYEQYF. In nucleotides, the CDR3 is TGTGCCAGCAGTGAAGCGGGGAGACTAGCGGTTCGGCCCTACGAGCAGTACTTC.

The chain joins TRBV19 to TRBJ1-1; 7 bases are shared with TRBD1. There are 15 residues in the CDR3. The germline CDR1 and CDR2 sequences are LNHDA and SQIVND (reference sequence). Trimming cost V 6 bases and J 5 bases; bases outside gene matches: 12. This chain's CDR3 is CASSHRGLGVTEAFF. The CDR3 DNA reads as TGTGCCAGTAGCCACAGGGGCCTTGGGGTAACTGAAGCTTTCTTT.

This clone was observed a single time. The V and J genes are TRBV2 and TRBJ2-5; 8 bases are shared with TRBD2. Germline loops: CDR1 SNHLY, CDR2 FYNNEI. Trimming took 10 bases from V and 4 from J; bases not matched to a gene: 11. This CDR3 comprises 14 residues. The CDR3 protein is CAIAGTRAPETQYF. The CDR3, as DNA: TGTGCCATTGCCGGGACTAGGGCCCCAGAGACCCAGTACTTC.

The J gene is TRBJ1-1, the V gene TRBV12-5, with D perhaps matching TRBD1 (6 bases). This CDR3 is 13 amino acids long. V lost 2 bases, J lost 5 bases, and 9 bases lay in between. CDR1 and CDR2 (germline): LGHNT, FRNRAP. The CDR3 DNA follows: TGTGCTAGTGGTTTGAACAGGGAAACTGAAGCTTTCTTT. Translated, it gives CASGLNRETEAFF.